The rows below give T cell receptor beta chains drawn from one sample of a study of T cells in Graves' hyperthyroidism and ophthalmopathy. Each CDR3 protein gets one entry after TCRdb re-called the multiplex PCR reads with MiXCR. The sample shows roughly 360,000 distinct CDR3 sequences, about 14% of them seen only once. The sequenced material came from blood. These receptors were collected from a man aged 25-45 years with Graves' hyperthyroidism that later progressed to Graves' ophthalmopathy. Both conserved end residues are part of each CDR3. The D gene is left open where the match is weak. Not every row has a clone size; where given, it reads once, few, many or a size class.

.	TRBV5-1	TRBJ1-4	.	TGCGCCAGCAGCTTGTGGCAGGGCAATAATGAAAAACTGTTTTTT	CASSLWQGNNEKLFF
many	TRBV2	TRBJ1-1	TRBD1	TGTGCCAGTGACCCGGGGACAGTTTATCCTGAAGCTTTCTTT	CASDPGTVYPEAFF
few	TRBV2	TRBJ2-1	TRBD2	TGTGCCAGCAGTTCCACTAGCGGGGGGGCTTATGAGCAGTTCTTC	CASSSTSGGAYEQFF
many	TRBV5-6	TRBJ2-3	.	TGTGCCAGCAGCTTGGAGGCAGGGGGGACAGATACGCAGTATTTT	CASSLEAGGTDTQYF
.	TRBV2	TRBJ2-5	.	TGTGCCAGCAGCCCCGTAAAAGAGACCCAGTACTTC	CASSPVKETQYF
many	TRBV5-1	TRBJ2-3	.	TGCGCCAGCAGCTTGGTTACTAGCACAGATACGCAGTATTTT	CASSLVTSTDTQYF
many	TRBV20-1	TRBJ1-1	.	TGCAGTGCAAATAGAGCGGGAGGGAACACTGAAGCTTTCTTT	CSANRAGGNTEAFF
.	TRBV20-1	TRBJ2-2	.	TGCAGTGCTCTCACTAGGACAGCGAACACCGGGGAGCTGTTTTTT	CSALTRTANTGELFF
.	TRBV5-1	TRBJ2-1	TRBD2	TGTGCCAGCAGCCAGCTTCCCGGGACTAGCGGGGGGGCCGTGAATGAGCAGTTCTTC	CASSQLPGTSGGAVNEQFF
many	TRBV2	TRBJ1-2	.	TGTGCCAGCAGTCCAGGGGATCATGGCTACACCTTC	CASSPGDHGYTF
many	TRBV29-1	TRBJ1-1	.	TGCAGCGTTGAAGACCTAAGGTATGCTTTCTTT	CSVEDLRYAFF
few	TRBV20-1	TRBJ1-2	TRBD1	TGCAGTGCTTCTCAGGGGGCGGGTAATGGCTACACCTTC	CSASQGAGNGYTF
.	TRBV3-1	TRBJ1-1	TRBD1	TGTGCCAGCAGCCAGCATTCAGGGGGCGGGAACACTGAAGCTTTCTTT	CASSQHSGGGNTEAFF
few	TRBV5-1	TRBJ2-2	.	TGCGCCAGCAGCTTCGAGGGGTCCACCGGGGAGCTGTTTTTT	CASSFEGSTGELFF
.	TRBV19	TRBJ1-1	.	TGTGCCAGTAGTATCATGCCAGACACTGAAGCTTTCTTT	CASSIMPDTEAFF
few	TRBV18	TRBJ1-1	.	TGTGCCAGCTCACCACCAGGGGCCTTAAGGGTCACTGAAGCTTTCTTT	CASSPPGALRVTEAFF